This T cell receptor beta chain came from a study of beta chain features in type 1 diabetes. About the study: All of the samples together had 107,917,701 sorted cells examined. General observations from the study: Sequencing used cDNA, and cells with high TCR expression could therefore be over-represented. Across all four CD4+ subsets, people with type 1 diabetes showed modestly shorter TCRB CDR3s.

This clone was recorded a few times. Antigen unknown. Expressed TCRB transcripts were sequenced, since all the RNA that had been isolated was reverse transcribed. Each sample of naive, central memory or regulatory T cells had, on average, about 3.6 million reads. TCRdb keeps only in-frame clones here, not all; method: immunoSEQ multiplex PCR. Here the sample spans about 660,000 clones, around an eighth being singletons. The germline CDR1 and CDR2 sequences are KGHSH and LQKENI. CDR3 size: 15 residues. After removal of 4 bases from V and 8 bases from J, the junction contained 13 bases not matched to a gene.

The chain couples TRBV18 to TRBJ2-5; 7 bases map to TRBD1. This sequence originates from a man younger than 35 with type 1 diabetes. Sequencing input: naive CD4+ T cells from blood. The CDR3: CASSQGPGTEGTQYF. CDR3 DNA sequence: TGTGCCAGCTCACAAGGACCCGGGACAGAAGGAACCCAGTACTTC.